Below, 22 T cell receptor beta chains from the same sample are listed, as sequenced in a study of T-cell reconstitution after alpha-beta-depleted transplantation in children. Unique molecular identifiers were used to barcode this TCRbeta library. Via MiXCR, TCRdb re-called the PCR reads, giving one row per CDR3 protein. Here the sample spans around 600,000 distinct CDR3 sequences, about 10% being singletons. The sequences come from PBMCs from the stem cell graft donor, collected from the stem cell graft. All receptors derive from a human donor who donated a stem cell graft to a child with acute myeloid leukemia.

A few counts support this clonotype. This chain joins TRBV14 and TRBJ2-7; the D gene could be TRBD1 or TRBD2 (5 bases each). CDR1 is SGHDN, CDR2 FVKESK, per germline. The CDR3 has 15 residues. V gave up 0 bases and J gave up 3 bases, with 12 bases separating them. CDR3 in amino acids: CASSQEWGRGYEQYF. The CDR3 coding sequence is TGTGCCAGCAGCCAAGAATGGGGGAGAGGCTACGAGCAGTACTTC.

This sequence joins TRBV7-9 and TRBJ2-1; D perhaps matches TRBD2 (6 bases). The V end lost 2 bases, the J end lost 5 bases, and 10 bases lay between the germline ends. The CDR3 runs to 14 residues. Germline assignment: CDR1 SEHNR and CDR2 FQNEAQ (reference sequence). For the CDR3, the DNA is TGTGCCAGCAGCTTATCGGCGGGGAACAATGAGCAGTTCTTC. As protein: CASSLSAGNNEQFF.

This clonotype was found many times. J is TRBJ2-1 and V is TRBV28; possibly TRBD1 or TRBD2 for D (5 bases each). V was clipped by 2 bases and J by 12 bases, with 11 bases between them. The CDR3 has 12 amino acids. Germline V lookup: CDR1 MDHEN, CDR2 SYDVKM. The CDR3 DNA reads TGTGCCAGCAGTTTAGACCGGGGCGGGCAGTTCTTC. Protein: CASSLDRGGQFF.

V is TRBV5-1 and J is TRBJ1-1; D possibly corresponds to TRBD1 (6 bases). The germline V and J ends were trimmed by 2 bases and 11 bases, with 16 bases remaining between them. CDR1 is SGHRS, CDR2 YFSETQ, per germline. There are 13 residues in the CDR3. The CDR3, as DNA: TGCGCCAGCAGCTTTGACAGGCCCTCGGGGGCTTTCTTT. Protein: CASSFDRPSGAFF.

The chain combines TRBV12-3 or TRBV12-4 with TRBJ2-1; no clear D. The CDR3 is made up of 12 amino acids. Trimming took 2 bases from V and 6 from J, leaving 5 bases between them. This CDR3 is CASSLQINEQFF. The DNA for the CDR3 is TGTGCCAGCAGTTTACAGATCAATGAGCAGTTCTTC.

This clonotype appeared many times. The V call is TRBV29-1, the J call TRBJ2-1; 9 positions match TRBD1. Germline CDR1 SQVTM, CDR2 ANQGSEA. The CDR3 is 13 amino acids. Trimming removed 6 bases from V and 9 bases from J; junction bases left unmatched: 9. The CDR3 DNA reads TGCAGCGTCGGGGGACAGGGACTGATTGAGCAGTTCTTC. Protein: CSVGGQGLIEQFF.

CDR3 nucleotide sequence: TGTGCCAGCAGCCAAGTAGACGGGACAGGGTTCTACGAGCAGTACTTC. It specifies CASSQVDGTGFYEQYF. This sequence joins TRBV14 and TRBJ2-7; 9 nucleotides line up with TRBD1. CDR1 and CDR2 from the germline V gene are SGHDN and FVKESK. This CDR3 spans 16 amino acids. After removal of 1 base from V and 3 bases from J, the junction contained 7 bases not matched to a gene.

This clonotype was counted only a few times. This chain links TRBV12-3 or TRBV12-4 with TRBJ1-2; D uncertain. Trimming shortened V by 1 base and J by 4 bases, and 7 bases separated the two germline ends. The CDR3 is 13 amino acids. CDR3 DNA sequence: TGTGCCAGCAGTTTAGATCCAGGCTATGGCTACACCTTC. Protein sequence: CASSLDPGYGYTF.

V gene TRBV20-1 combines with J gene TRBJ1-2; TRBD1 aligns across 10 bases. The CDR3 loop spans 14 amino acids. J was trimmed by 4 bases and V by 4 bases; bases with no gene match: 6. Germline loops: CDR1 DFQATT, CDR2 SNEGSKA (reference sequence). The CDR3 nucleotides are TGCAGTGCTACCGACAGGGGGCTTGGCTATGGCTACACCTTC. Protein product: CSATDRGLGYGYTF.

This clonotype came up many times. This sequence joins TRBV5-1 and TRBJ1-1, with TRBD1 as a possible D gene (6 bases). CDR3 length: 13 amino acids. Germline lookup yields CDR1 SGHRS and CDR2 YFSETQ. V dropped 4 bases and J dropped 6 bases, with 13 bases sitting between them. In DNA form, the CDR3 reads TGCGCCAGCAGCCGTAAACAGGGCGCTGAAGCTTTCTTT. Translation gives CASSRKQGAEAFF.

This chain uses TRBV12-3 or TRBV12-4 with TRBJ1-1; no definite D call. The CDR3 extends over 12 amino acids. Trimming pared 3 bases from V and 11 bases from J, leaving 13 bases between. The CDR3 DNA reads as TGTGCCAGCAGTTTTGGTGAACGTTACGCTTTCTTT. Translating it yields CASSFGERYAFF.

Comment on this clonotype: This may arise from a read error, as a much more abundant clone is one base away. The chain couples TRBV11-1 to TRBJ1-3, with D possibly matching TRBD1 (5 bases). Germline-derived CDR1 and CDR2 are SGHAT and FQDESV (reference sequence). The V end was cut by 2 bases, the J end by 2 bases, with 7 bases between. There are 14 residues in the CDR3. CDR3 sequence reads: CASSLKGAGNTIYF. CDR3 DNA: TGTGCCAGCAGCTTAAAAGGGGCTGGAAACACCATATATTTT.

This clonotype has only a few counts. CDR3 protein: CAISAGGAEEQYF. CDR3 nucleotide sequence: TGTGCCATCAGTGCGGGAGGGGCGGAGGAGCAGTACTTC. The rearrangement joins TRBV10-3 to TRBJ2-7; TRBD2 aligns across 8 bases. Germline CDR1 ENHRY, CDR2 SYGVKD. The V segment lost 4 bases and the J segment 7 bases; nucleotides outside the gene matches: 6. This CDR3 region has 13 residues.

This clonotype was counted a few times. The rearrangement joins TRBV20-1 to TRBJ1-5; tentative D call: TRBD1 (6 bases). Trimming cost V 1 base and J 5 bases, with 15 bases left between them. CDR3 size: 15 residues. Germline CDR1 reads DFQATT; CDR2 reads SNEGSKA (reference sequence). CDR3 coding DNA: TGCAGTGCTAGAGTACACAGGGTAGGGGATCAGCCCCAGCATTTT. Its protein product is CSARVHRVGDQPQHF.

In its sample, this clonotype was seen many times. The rearrangement joins TRBV9 to TRBJ2-1; 7 bases match TRBD2. This CDR3 region has 14 residues. CDR1 and CDR2 (germline): SGDLS, YYNGEE. Losses at the gene ends were 4 bases for V and 1 base for J; bases not matched to a gene: 2. The CDR3 nucleotides are TGTGCCAGCAGCAGCGGGGCATCCTACAATGAGCAGTTCTTC. It yields the protein CASSSGASYNEQFF.

The chain couples TRBV12-3 or TRBV12-4 to TRBJ1-1; 9 positions match TRBD1. V shed 6 bases and J 6 bases; nucleotides not matched to a gene: 8. CDR3 length: 14 residues. The CDR3 sequence is CASRTTGGRAEAFF. The CDR3 DNA reads TGTGCCAGCAGGACGACAGGGGGTAGGGCTGAAGCTTTCTTT.

This clonotype has only a few counts. The chain is built from TRBV12-3 or TRBV12-4 and TRBJ1-6; D remains unclear. Trimming took 5 bases from V and 7 from J, leaving 15 bases between them. The CDR3 runs to 15 residues. The CDR3 DNA sequence: TGTGCCAGCAGTCCTCGAGAGGAGAGGAATTCACCCCTCCACTTT. Protein product: CASSPREERNSPLHF.

In this sample, this clonotype turned up a few times. The chain joins TRBV6-1 to TRBJ2-7, with a possible D match to TRBD2 (6 bases). V lost 5 bases to trimming and J lost 3 bases, with 14 bases between them. The CDR3 runs to 14 residues. From germline, CDR1 is MNHNS and CDR2 SASEGT. The CDR3 coding sequence is TGTGCCAGCAGTAATACTGGGACTGACTACGAGCAGTACTTC. This translates into CASSNTGTDYEQYF.

This clonotype showed up just a few times. The chain combines TRBV7-3 with TRBJ2-2; 7 positions agree with TRBD1. The CDR3 covers 13 residues. V gave up 4 bases and J gave up 6 bases; unmatched junction bases: 2. The germline V gene encodes CDR1 SGHTA and CDR2 FQGTGA. The CDR3 DNA follows: TGTGCCAGCAGCTCACAGGGGCCCGGGGAGCTGTTTTTT. Its translation is CASSSQGPGELFF.

The table lists this clonotype with a few counts. The chain links TRBV30 to TRBJ2-1; D uncertain. The length of the CDR3 is 13 residues. Germline V gene lookup returns CDR1 GTSNPN and CDR2 SVGIG (reference sequence). Trimming took off 0 bases at V and 5 bases at J, with 8 bases between the two ends. CDR3: CAWSVAHNNEQFF. DNA for the CDR3: TGTGCCTGGAGTGTGGCTCATAACAATGAGCAGTTCTTC. Combining the CDR3 with reference TRBV30 and TRBJ2-1 gives the whole variable domain SQTIHQWPATLVQPVGSPLSLECTVEGTSNPNLYWYRQAAGRGLQLLFYSVGIGQISSEVPQNLSASRPQDRQFILSSKKLLLSDSGFYLCAWSVAHNNEQFFGPGTRLTVL.

This clonotype came up a few times. V gene TRBV5-6 combines with J gene TRBJ2-7; D not certain. Germline V CDR1 and CDR2: SGHDT, YYEEEE. Trimming took 3 bases from V and 9 from J, leaving 13 bases between them. The CDR3 totals 12 residues. The DNA for the CDR3 is TGTGCCAGCAGCTGGAACTGGTTTGGGCAGTACTTC. It specifies CASSWNWFGQYF.

This clonotype was seen more than once but under ten times. The chain recombines TRBV7-2 with TRBJ2-1, with D perhaps matching TRBD2 (5 bases). The CDR3 has 15 amino acids. Per the germline V gene, CDR1 is SGHTA and CDR2 is FQGNSA. V dropped 3 bases and J dropped 9 bases, with 18 bases sitting between them. CDR3 DNA sequence: TGTGCCAGCAGCTTGTTAGGAGGCAGTCTCGGTGAGCAGTTCTTC. Protein: CASSLLGGSLGEQFF.